This paragraph reports one T cell receptor (beta chain). No antigen is known for it. V lost 2 bases and J lost 8; bases outside the gene matches: 6. The germline gives CDR1 SGHRS, CDR2 YFSETQ. This CDR3 spans 15 amino acids. Here immunoSEQ multiplex PCR was the method, and the copy in TCRdb shows in-frame clones only, minus some. The sample shows about 25,000 clones, around 90% of them seen only once. The sample is drawn from a study of untreated major depressive disorder. General study findings and limits: TRBV05-01 (Vbeta 5.1) usage was higher in CD4+ T cells of depressed patients than controls. A comparatively small sample limits the generalizability of these findings. Each subject's top five TRBV05-01 clones were all private.

For sex, age, current smoking status and body mass index, every depressed patient had a pairwise-matched non-depressed control. About 94% CD4+ purity was typical by flow cytometry. The chain combines TRBV5-1 with TRBJ2-1; TRBD1 matches at 11 bases. The source material was CD4+ T cells from PBMCs. This TCR derives from a woman in her twenties or thirties with major depressive disorder. As DNA, the CDR3 is TGCGCCAGCAGCTTAGGACAGGGGGCTAGGGATGAGCAGTTCTTC. The encoded protein is CASSLGQGARDEQFF.